This TCR beta chain was sequenced in a study of cytomegalovirus exposure and HLA in healthy donors. General observations from the study: Rarity held for most TCR sequences, but there were some public TCRs that occurred in many donors.

Trimming pared 1 base from V and 9 bases from J, leaving 19 bases between. Germline V gene sequence: CDR1 LGHNA, CDR2 YNFKEQ. The CDR3 consists of 16 residues. Donors were drawn from the roughly 120-subject validation cohort, separate from the approximately 670-subject first cohort. This table comes from immunoSEQ multiplex PCR, and its TCRdb copy is limited to in-frame clones, with some not included. The profile covers about 73,000 clones, with 85% to 95% appearing a single time and roughly 3.3% taken by the ten largest. This clone was found once. Its target is not known. The chain has TRBV4-2 and TRBJ2-1; D possibly corresponds to TRBD1 (5 bases). This TCR was recovered from a man aged 18 to 30 in good health and CMV-seronegative. Sequencing input: PBMCs. The CDR3 sequence is CASSQGLGIQGGEQFF. The CDR3 region has the DNA TGTGCCAGCAGCCAAGGATTGGGAATTCAGGGTGGTGAGCAGTTCTTC.